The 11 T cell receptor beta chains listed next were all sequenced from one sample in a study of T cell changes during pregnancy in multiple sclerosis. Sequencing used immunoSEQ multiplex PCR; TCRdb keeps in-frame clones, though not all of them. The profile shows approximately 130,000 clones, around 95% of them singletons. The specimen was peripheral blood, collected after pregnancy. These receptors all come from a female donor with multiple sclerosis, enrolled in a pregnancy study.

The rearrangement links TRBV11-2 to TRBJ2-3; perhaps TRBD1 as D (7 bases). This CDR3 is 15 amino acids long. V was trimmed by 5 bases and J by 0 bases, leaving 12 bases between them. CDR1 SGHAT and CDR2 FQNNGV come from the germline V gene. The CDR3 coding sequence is TGTGCCAGCAGCGCACAGGGGACTAGCACAGATACGCAGTATTTT. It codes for CASSAQGTSTDTQYF.

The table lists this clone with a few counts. The CDR3 loop reads CASSYGGGDTEAFF. The CDR3, as DNA: TGTGCCAGCAGTTACGGGGGAGGGGACACTGAAGCTTTCTTT. The rearrangement uses TRBV6-6 and TRBJ1-1, with a possible D match to TRBD1 (5 bases). Trimming took 2 bases from V and 3 from J, leaving 10 bases between them. Germline CDR1 is MNHNY and CDR2 is SVGAGI (reference sequence). This CDR3 is 14 amino acids long.

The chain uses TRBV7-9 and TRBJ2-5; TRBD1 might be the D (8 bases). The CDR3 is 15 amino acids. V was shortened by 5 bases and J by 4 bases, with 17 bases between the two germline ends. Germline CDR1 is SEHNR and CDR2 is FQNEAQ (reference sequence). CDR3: CASSARQGRGETQYF. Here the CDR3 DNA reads TGTGCCAGCAGCGCCAGACAGGGGAGGGGAGAGACCCAGTACTTC. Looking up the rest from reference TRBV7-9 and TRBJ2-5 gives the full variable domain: DTGVSQNPRHKITKRGQNVTFRCDPISEHNRLYWYRQTLGQGPEFLTYFQNEAQLEKSRLLSDRFSAERPKGSFSTLEIQRTEQGDSAMYLCASSARQGRGETQYFGPGTRLLVL.

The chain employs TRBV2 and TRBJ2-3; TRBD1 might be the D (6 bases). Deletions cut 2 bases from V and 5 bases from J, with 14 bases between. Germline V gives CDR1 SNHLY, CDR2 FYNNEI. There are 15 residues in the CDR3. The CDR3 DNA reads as TGTGCCAGCAGTGAAAACAGGGCCTTCGGAGATACGCAGTATTTT. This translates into CASSENRAFGDTQYF.

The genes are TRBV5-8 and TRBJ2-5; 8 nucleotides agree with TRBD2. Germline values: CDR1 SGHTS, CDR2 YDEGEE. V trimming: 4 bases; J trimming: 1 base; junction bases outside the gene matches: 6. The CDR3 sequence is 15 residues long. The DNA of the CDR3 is TGTGCCAGCAGCCCGGGAGGGGGTACCCAAGAGACCCAGTACTTC. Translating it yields CASSPGGGTQETQYF.

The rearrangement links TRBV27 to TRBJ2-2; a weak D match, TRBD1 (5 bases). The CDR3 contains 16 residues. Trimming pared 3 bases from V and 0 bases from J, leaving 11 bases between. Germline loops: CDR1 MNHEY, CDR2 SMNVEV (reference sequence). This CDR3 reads CASSFLGLTNTGELFF. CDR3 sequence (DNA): TGTGCCAGCAGTTTCCTGGGGCTTACGAACACCGGGGAGCTGTTTTTT.

CDR3 nucleotides: TGTGCCAGCAGCTTGAGGTCTAGCGTTTTTTCCGGGGAGCTGTTTTTT. It is translated as CASSLRSSVFSGELFF. The chain combines TRBV5-4 with TRBJ2-2; D is perhaps TRBD2 (6 bases). This CDR3 is built from 16 residues. Between the trimmed V and J ends, which lost 1 base and 6 bases, there was a span of 16 bases. Germline assignment: CDR1 SGHNT and CDR2 YYREEE (reference sequence). The entire variable domain, with the rest obtained from reference TRBV5-4 and TRBJ2-2, is as follows: ETGVTQSPTHLIKTRGQQVTLRCSSQSGHNTVSWYQQALGQGPQFIFQYYREEENGRGNFPPRFSGLQFPNYSSELNVNALELDDSALYLCASSLRSSVFSGELFFGEGSRLTVL.

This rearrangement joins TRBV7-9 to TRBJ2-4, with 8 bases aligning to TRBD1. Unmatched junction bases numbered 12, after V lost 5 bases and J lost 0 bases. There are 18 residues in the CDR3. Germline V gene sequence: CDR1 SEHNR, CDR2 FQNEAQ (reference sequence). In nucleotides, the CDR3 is TGTGCCAGCAGCCCTCGAGGGACAGGAGTACTAGCCAAAAACATTCAGTACTTC. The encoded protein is CASSPRGTGVLAKNIQYF.

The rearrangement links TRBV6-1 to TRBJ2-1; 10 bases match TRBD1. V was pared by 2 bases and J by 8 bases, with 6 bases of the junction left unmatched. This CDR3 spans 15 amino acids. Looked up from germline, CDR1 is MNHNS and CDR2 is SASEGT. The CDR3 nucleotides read TGTGCCAGCAGTGAAAGGGACAGGGGATTCGATGAGCAGTTCTTC. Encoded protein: CASSERDRGFDEQFF.

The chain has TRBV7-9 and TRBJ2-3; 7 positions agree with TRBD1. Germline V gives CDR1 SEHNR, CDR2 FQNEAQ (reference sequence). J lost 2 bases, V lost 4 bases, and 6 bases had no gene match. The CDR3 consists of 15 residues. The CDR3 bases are TGTGCCAGCAGCTCAACAGGGGATCCCACAGATACGCAGTATTTT. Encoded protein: CASSSTGDPTDTQYF.

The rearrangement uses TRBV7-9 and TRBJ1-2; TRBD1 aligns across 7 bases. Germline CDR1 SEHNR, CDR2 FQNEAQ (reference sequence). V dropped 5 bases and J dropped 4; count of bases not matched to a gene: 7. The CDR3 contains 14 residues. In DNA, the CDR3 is TGTGCCAGCAGCGCGTTACAGGGGAGCTATGGCTACACCTTC. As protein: CASSALQGSYGYTF. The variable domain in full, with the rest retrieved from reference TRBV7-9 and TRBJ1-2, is DTGVSQNPRHKITKRGQNVTFRCDPISEHNRLYWYRQTLGQGPEFLTYFQNEAQLEKSRLLSDRFSAERPKGSFSTLEIQRTEQGDSAMYLCASSALQGSYGYTFGSGTRLTVV.